These 20 T cell receptor beta chains were sequenced from one sample in a study of immune evolution from preneoplasia to lung adenocarcinoma. Sequencing was performed with immunoSEQ multiplex PCR; in TCRdb, only in-frame clones are kept and a portion is missing. The sample carries over 3,000 clones, about 84% recorded once. Sequencing used FFPE adjacent normal lung tissue. The receptors shown here come from a person aged 65 to 85 with lung adenocarcinoma.

The chain joins TRBV9 to TRBJ1-1; 8 bases are a match to TRBD1. V was pared by 2 bases and J by 5 bases, with 5 bases of the junction left unmatched. Germline values: CDR1 SGDLS, CDR2 YYNGEE. This CDR3 is 14 amino acids long. The CDR3 loop is CASSVTGGRTEAFF. DNA of the CDR3: TGTGCCAGCAGCGTTACAGGGGGAAGGACTGAAGCTTTCTTT. Full variable domain (missing parts from reference TRBV9 and TRBJ1-1): DSGVTQTPKHLITATGQRVTLRCSPRSGDLSVYWYQQSLDQGLQFLIQYYNGEERAKGNILERFSAQQFPDLHSELNLSSLELGDSALYFCASSVTGGRTEAFFGQGTRLTVV.

The gene calls are TRBV18 and TRBJ1-2; D uncertain. V was clipped by 3 bases and J by 6 bases, with 5 bases between them. CDR1 and CDR2 from the germline V gene are KGHSH and LQKENI. The CDR3 sequence is 11 residues long. CDR3 nucleotides: TGTGCCAGCTCACCGAAGGATGGCTACACCTTC. Translated, it gives CASSPKDGYTF.

CDR3 DNA sequence: TGTGCCAGCAGCTCTAACATGTGGGACCCCCAGTACTTC. As protein: CASSSNMWDPQYF. This chain connects TRBV11-2 to TRBJ2-5; D may be TRBD1 or TRBD2 (5 bases each). Between the trimmed V and J ends, which lost 4 bases and 9 bases, there was a span of 15 bases. CDR3 length: 13 amino acids. Germline V gene sequence: CDR1 SGHAT, CDR2 FQNNGV.

This clone was counted only a few times. This sequence joins TRBV2 and TRBJ2-1; tentatively, D is TRBD1 or TRBD2 (5 bases each). The CDR3 runs 14 residues. Germline-derived CDR1 and CDR2 are SNHLY and FYNNEI. Trimming removed 7 bases from V and 0 bases from J, with 10 bases in between. For the CDR3, the DNA is TGTGCCAGCAATGGGGGAAGCTCCTACAATGAGCAGTTCTTC. It yields the protein CASNGGSSYNEQFF.

The gene calls are TRBV10-3 and TRBJ2-1; D uncertain. Trimming shortened V by 2 bases and J by 5 bases, and 4 bases separated the two germline ends. Germline CDR1 and CDR2: ENHRY and SYGVKD. The CDR3 spans 12 residues. As DNA, the CDR3 is TGTGCCATCAGTGAGAGGGACAATGAGCAGTTCTTC. This sequence encodes CAISERDNEQFF.

The V gene is TRBV27, the J gene TRBJ2-7, with 7 positions matching TRBD1. The CDR3 runs to 14 residues. Germline assignment: CDR1 MNHEY and CDR2 SMNVEV (reference sequence). The trim removed 0 bases at V and 5 bases at J, leaving 4 bases unmatched. CDR3 nucleotide sequence: TGTGCCAGCAGTTTATCACAGGGGATCCACGAGCAGTACTTC. Amino acid sequence: CASSLSQGIHEQYF.

The gene calls are TRBV29-1 and TRBJ2-1; D gene uncertain. The CDR3 spans 14 residues. The germline gives CDR1 SQVTM, CDR2 ANQGSEA. The V and J ends lost 2 bases and 1 base respectively, with 9 bases between them. The DNA of the CDR3 is TGCAGCGTTGAAAGGGATAGTTCCTACAATGAGCAGTTCTTC. It encodes CSVERDSSYNEQFF.

This chain links TRBV7-9 with TRBJ1-1, with D possibly being TRBD1 (5 bases). Germline-derived CDR1 and CDR2 are SEHNR and FQNEAQ (reference sequence). The CDR3 has 14 amino acids. Trimming removed 6 bases from V and 6 bases from J, with 17 bases in between. CDR3 in DNA: TGTGCCAGCAGTTGGGGGAGGGCCGGGGCTGAAGCTTTCTTT. It translates to CASSWGRAGAEAFF. The whole variable domain, remainder taken from reference TRBV7-9 and TRBJ1-1, is DTGVSQNPRHKITKRGQNVTFRCDPISEHNRLYWYRQTLGQGPEFLTYFQNEAQLEKSRLLSDRFSAERPKGSFSTLEIQRTEQGDSAMYLCASSWGRAGAEAFFGQGTRLTVV.

The rearrangement joins TRBV11-2 to TRBJ2-1; 13 bases are a match to TRBD2. Germline-derived CDR1 and CDR2 are SGHAT and FQNNGV. This CDR3 spans 14 amino acids. With 3 bases clipped from V and 9 bases from J, the junction kept 2 bases outside the gene matches. CDR3 residues: CASSLWTSGGEQFF. CDR3 sequence (DNA): TGTGCCAGCAGCTTGTGGACTAGCGGGGGTGAGCAGTTCTTC.

The V and J genes are TRBV30 and TRBJ1-2; D possibly corresponds to TRBD1 (6 bases). V was pared by 0 bases and J by 8 bases, with 13 bases between. The CDR3 extends over 13 amino acids. Germline V gene lookup returns CDR1 GTSNPN and CDR2 SVGIG (reference sequence). CDR3 DNA sequence: TGTGCCTGGAGTGTACTTGGCAGGGGAGGCTACACCTTC. Encoded protein: CAWSVLGRGGYTF.

This sequence joins TRBV28 and TRBJ1-3; 9 bases align to TRBD1. Germline loops: CDR1 MDHEN, CDR2 SYDVKM. V lost 5 bases and J lost 1; bases outside the gene matches: 6. CDR3 length: 16 amino acids. This CDR3 reads CASSRADRGSGNTIYF. The CDR3 region has the DNA TGTGCCAGCAGTAGAGCGGACAGGGGATCTGGAAACACCATATATTTT.

This rearrangement joins TRBV29-1 to TRBJ1-2; 7 bases are shared with TRBD1. The CDR3 length is 17 residues. V gave up 3 bases and J gave up 1 base; unmatched junction bases: 14. CDR1 and CDR2 from the germline V gene are SQVTM and ANQGSEA. The CDR3 loop reads CSVDNRGSRGGNYGYTF. CDR3 nucleotides: TGCAGCGTTGATAACAGGGGCTCCCGCGGGGGTAACTATGGCTACACCTTC.

The chain employs TRBV19 and TRBJ2-3, with TRBD1 matching over 8 bases. V lost 4 bases and J lost 8; bases outside the gene matches: 2. Germline assignment: CDR1 LNHDA and CDR2 SQIVND (reference sequence). The CDR3 runs to 12 residues. The CDR3 sequence: CASSTTGGTQYF. In DNA, the CDR3 is TGTGCCAGTAGTACAACAGGGGGTACGCAGTATTTT.

This chain joins TRBV27 and TRBJ2-7; possibly TRBD2 for D (5 bases). The CDR3 consists of 15 residues. Trimming pared 5 bases from V and 1 base from J, leaving 15 bases between. CDR1 is MNHEY and CDR2 is SMNVEV in the germline V gene (reference sequence). The CDR3 DNA follows: TGTGCCAGCAGTAGGACTCCGGCAAGATCCTACGAGCAGTACTTC. The encoded protein is CASSRTPARSYEQYF.

V is TRBV7-8 and J is TRBJ1-4; no definite D call. CDR3 size: 13 residues. V shed 3 bases and J shed 8 bases, with 10 bases lying between them. CDR1 SGHVS and CDR2 FQNEAQ come from the germline V gene. The CDR3 bases are TGTGCCAGCAGCTTGAACCTACAGGAAAAACTGTTTTTT. Encoded protein: CASSLNLQEKLFF.

This clone appeared once. The J gene is TRBJ1-3, the V gene TRBV7-9; no clear D. V was cut by 2 bases and J by 0 bases, with 2 bases left in between. Germline V gene data show CDR1 as SEHNR and CDR2 as FQNEAQ (reference sequence). This CDR3 contains 13 residues. CDR3 coding DNA: TGTGCCAGCAGCTTACACTCTGGAAACACCATATATTTT. It translates to CASSLHSGNTIYF.

The chain recombines TRBV6-1 with TRBJ1-4; 7 nucleotides agree with TRBD1. CDR1 is MNHNS and CDR2 is SASEGT in the germline V gene. J gave up 1 base and V 5 bases, and 4 bases lay outside the gene matches. The CDR3 runs to 15 residues. Here the CDR3 reads CASSPQGITNEKLFF. CDR3 in DNA: TGTGCCAGCAGTCCACAGGGGATAACTAATGAAAAACTGTTTTTT.

The chain has TRBV10-3 and TRBJ1-1; D not resolved. The CDR3 runs 13 residues. Germline V gives CDR1 ENHRY, CDR2 SYGVKD. Trimming stripped 11 bases from V and 1 base from J, with 14 bases between. CDR3 in amino acids: CASGGGGNTEAFF. As DNA, the CDR3 is TGTGCCTCCGGAGGTGGAGGGAACACTGAAGCTTTCTTT.

J is TRBJ1-4 and V is TRBV5-1; D might be TRBD1 (5 bases). This CDR3 is 16 amino acids long. The germline V and J ends were trimmed by 0 bases and 4 bases, with 13 bases remaining between them. The germline V gene encodes CDR1 SGHRS and CDR2 YFSETQ. CDR3 amino acids: CASSLGGTRRNEKLFF. For the CDR3, the DNA is TGCGCCAGCAGCTTGGGCGGGACGAGGCGTAATGAAAAACTGTTTTTT.

This rearrangement joins TRBV27 to TRBJ2-3; no firm D call. Trimming cost V 1 base and J 2 bases, with 7 bases left between them. The CDR3 sequence is 14 residues long. Germline CDR1 reads MNHEY; CDR2 reads SMNVEV (reference sequence). CDR3: CASSLLGFTDTQYF. DNA for the CDR3: TGTGCCAGCAGTTTATTAGGGTTCACAGATACGCAGTATTTT.